This T cell receptor (beta chain) was identified in a study of T cell responses to AZD1222 COVID-19 vaccine. Germline values: CDR1 LNHDA, CDR2 SQIVND (reference sequence). V was cut by 6 bases and J by 0 bases, with 12 bases left in between. This CDR3 contains 14 residues. Study-level points and caveats: Spike-specific TCR breadth and depth went up after people got two AZD1222 doses. Clonal diversity may have been underestimated, and the donors were mostly white British, with more females than males. Seropositive status at baseline applied to only 6 or 7 AZD1222 recipients.

In the case of this clone: Its matching antigen is unknown.

This table comes from immunoSEQ multiplex PCR, and its TCRdb copy is limited to in-frame clones, with some not included. The sample lists some 130,000 clones, just over 90% occurring once. The source of this sequence is an adult who received the AZD1222 COVID-19 vaccine. The V and J genes are TRBV19 and TRBJ2-7; D may match TRBD1 or TRBD2 (5 bases each). The sequencing used peripheral blood, collected 28 days after the second AZD1222 dose. CDR3 sequence: CASRGTVSSYEQYF. The CDR3 DNA reads as TGTGCCAGTAGGGGGACGGTAAGCTCCTACGAGCAGTACTTC.